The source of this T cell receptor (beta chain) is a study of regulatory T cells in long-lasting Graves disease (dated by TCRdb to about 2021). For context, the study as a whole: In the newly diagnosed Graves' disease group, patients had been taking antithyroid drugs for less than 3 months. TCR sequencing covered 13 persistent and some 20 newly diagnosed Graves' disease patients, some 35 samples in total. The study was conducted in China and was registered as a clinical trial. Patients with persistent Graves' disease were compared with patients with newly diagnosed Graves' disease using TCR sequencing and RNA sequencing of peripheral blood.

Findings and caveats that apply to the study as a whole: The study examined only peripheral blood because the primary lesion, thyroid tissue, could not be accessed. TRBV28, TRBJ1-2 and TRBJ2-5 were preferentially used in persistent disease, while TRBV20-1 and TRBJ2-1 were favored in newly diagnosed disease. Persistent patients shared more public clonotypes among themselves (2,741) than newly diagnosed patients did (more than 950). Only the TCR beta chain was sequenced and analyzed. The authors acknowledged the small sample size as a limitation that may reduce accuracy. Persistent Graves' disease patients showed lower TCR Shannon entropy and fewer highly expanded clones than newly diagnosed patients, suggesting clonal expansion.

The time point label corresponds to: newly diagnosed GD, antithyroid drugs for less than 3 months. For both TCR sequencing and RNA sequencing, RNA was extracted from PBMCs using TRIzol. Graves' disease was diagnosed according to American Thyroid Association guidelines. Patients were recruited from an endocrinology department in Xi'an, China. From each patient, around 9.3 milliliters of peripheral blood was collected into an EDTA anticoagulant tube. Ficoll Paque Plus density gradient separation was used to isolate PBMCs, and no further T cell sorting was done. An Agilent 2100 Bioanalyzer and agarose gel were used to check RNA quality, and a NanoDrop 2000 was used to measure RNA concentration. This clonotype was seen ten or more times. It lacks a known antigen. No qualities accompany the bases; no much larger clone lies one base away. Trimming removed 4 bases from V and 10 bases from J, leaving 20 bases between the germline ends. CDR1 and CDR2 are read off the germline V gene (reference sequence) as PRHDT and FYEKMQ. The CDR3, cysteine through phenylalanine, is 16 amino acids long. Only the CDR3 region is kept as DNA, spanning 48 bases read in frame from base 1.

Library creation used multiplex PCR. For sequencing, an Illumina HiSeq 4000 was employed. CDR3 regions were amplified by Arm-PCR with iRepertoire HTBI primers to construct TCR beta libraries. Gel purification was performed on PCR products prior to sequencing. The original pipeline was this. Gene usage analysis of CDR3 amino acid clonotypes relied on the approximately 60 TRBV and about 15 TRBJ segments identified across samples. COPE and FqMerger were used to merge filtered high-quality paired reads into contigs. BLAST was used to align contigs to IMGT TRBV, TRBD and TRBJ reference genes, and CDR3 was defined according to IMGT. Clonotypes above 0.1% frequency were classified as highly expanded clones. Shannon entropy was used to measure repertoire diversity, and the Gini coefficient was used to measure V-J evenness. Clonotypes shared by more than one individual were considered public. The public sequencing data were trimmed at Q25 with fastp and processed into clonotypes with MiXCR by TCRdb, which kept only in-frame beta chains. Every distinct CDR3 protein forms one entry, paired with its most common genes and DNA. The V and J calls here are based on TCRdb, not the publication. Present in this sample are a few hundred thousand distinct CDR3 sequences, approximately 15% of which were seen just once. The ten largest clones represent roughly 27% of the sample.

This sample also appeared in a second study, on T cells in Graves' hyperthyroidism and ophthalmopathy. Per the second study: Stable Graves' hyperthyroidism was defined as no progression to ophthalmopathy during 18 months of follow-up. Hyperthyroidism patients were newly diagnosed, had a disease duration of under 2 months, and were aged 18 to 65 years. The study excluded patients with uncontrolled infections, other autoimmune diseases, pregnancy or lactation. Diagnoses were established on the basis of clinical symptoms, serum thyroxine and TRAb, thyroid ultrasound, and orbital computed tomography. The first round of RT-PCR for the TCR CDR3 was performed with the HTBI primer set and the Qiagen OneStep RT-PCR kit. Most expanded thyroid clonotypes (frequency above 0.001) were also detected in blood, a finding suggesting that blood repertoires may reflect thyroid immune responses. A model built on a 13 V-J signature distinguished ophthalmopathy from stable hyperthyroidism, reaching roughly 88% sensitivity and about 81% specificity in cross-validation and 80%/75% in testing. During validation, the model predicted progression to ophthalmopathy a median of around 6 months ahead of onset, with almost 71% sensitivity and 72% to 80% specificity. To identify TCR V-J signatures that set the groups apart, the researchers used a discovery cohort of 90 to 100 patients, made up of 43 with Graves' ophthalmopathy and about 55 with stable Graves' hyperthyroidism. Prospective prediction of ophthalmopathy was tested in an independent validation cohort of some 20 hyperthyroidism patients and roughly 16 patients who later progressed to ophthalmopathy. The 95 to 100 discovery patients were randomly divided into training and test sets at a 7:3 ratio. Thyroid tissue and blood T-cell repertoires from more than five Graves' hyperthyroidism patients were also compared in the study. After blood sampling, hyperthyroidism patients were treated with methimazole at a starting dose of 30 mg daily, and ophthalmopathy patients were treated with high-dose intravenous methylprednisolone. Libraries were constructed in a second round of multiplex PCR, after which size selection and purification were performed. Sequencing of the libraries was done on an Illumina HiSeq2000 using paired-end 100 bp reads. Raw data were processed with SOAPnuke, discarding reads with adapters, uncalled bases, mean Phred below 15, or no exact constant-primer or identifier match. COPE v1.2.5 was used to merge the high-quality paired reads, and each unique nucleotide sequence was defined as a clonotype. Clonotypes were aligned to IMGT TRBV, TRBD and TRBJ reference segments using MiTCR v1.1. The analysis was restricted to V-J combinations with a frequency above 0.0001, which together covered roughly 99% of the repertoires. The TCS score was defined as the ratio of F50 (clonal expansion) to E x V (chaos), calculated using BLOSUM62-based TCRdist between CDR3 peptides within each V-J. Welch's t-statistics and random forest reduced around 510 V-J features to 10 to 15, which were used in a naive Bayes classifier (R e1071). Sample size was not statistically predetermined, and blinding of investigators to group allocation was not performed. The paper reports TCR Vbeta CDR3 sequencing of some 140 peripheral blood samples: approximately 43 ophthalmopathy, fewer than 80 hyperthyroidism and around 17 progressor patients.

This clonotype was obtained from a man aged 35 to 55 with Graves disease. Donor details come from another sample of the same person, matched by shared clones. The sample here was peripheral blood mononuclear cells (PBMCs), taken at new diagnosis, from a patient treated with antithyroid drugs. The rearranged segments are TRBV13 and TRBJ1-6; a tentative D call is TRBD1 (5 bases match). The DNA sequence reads TGTGCCAGCAGCTCCCGTAGTCTTGGGGCAAAGTCACCCCTCCACTTT. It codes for CASSSRSLGAKSPLHF.